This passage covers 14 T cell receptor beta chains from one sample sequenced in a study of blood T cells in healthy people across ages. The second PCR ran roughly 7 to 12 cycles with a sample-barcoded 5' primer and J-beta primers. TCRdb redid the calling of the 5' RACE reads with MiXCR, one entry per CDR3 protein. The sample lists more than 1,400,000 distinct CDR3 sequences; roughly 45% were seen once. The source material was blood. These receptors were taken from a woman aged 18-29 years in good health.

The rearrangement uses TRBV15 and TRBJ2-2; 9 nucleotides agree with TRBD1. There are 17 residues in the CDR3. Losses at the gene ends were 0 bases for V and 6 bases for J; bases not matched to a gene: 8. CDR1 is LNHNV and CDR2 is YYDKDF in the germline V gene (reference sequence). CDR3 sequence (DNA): TGTGCCACCAGCAGAGATGCGGGACAGGGCATTTCCGGGGAGCTGTTTTTT. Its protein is CATSRDAGQGISGELFF.

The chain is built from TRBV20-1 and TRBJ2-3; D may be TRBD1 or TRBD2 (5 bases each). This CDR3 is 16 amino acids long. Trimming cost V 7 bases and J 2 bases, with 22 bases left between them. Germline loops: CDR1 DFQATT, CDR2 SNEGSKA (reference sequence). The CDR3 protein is CSVNPLAIGATDTQYF. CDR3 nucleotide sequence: TGCAGTGTCAACCCGTTGGCCATCGGGGCCACAGATACGCAGTATTTT.

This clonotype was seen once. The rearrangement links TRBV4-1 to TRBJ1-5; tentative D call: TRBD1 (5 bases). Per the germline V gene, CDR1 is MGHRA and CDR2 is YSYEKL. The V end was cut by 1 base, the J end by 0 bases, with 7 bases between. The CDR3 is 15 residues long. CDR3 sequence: CASSQVQVSNQPQHF. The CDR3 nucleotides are TGCGCCAGCAGCCAAGTACAGGTTAGCAATCAGCCCCAGCATTTT.

CDR3 sequence reads: CASSEAVGGGERYEQYF. The CDR3 bases are TGTGCCAGCAGTGAAGCCGTCGGAGGGGGCGAAAGATACGAGCAGTACTTC. This chain links TRBV6-1 with TRBJ2-7; tentative D call: TRBD1 (7 bases). V lost 0 bases to trimming and J lost 4 bases, with 19 bases between them. This CDR3 is built from 17 residues. In germline, CDR1 is MNHNS, CDR2 SASEGT.

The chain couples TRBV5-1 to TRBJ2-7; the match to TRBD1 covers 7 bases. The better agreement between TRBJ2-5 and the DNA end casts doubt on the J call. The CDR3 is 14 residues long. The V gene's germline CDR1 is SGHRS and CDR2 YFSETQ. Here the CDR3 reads CASSLDNRGMTQYF. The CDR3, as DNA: TGCGCCAGCAGCTTGGACAACAGGGGTATGACCCAGTACTTC.

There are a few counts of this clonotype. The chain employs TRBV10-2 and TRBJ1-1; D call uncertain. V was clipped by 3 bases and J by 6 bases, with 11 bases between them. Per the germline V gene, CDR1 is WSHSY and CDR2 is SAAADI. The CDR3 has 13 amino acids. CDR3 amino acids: CASSDSGASEAFF. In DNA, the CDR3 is TGCGCCAGCAGTGATTCAGGTGCGTCTGAAGCTTTCTTT.

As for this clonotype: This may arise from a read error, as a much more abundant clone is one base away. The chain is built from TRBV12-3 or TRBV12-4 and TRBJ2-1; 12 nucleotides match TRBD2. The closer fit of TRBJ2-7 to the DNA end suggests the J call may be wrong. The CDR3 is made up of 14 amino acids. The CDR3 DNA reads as TGTGCCAACAGTTTGACTAGCGGGGGCTACGAGCAGTACTTC. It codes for CANSLTSGGYEQYF.

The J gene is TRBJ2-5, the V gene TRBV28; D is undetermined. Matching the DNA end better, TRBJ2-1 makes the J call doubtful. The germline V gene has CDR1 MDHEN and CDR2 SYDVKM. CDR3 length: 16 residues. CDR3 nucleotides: TGTGCCAGCAGTTTCTGGGGAAGAGCCTACCAAGAGACCCAGTTCTTC. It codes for CASSFWGRAYQETQFF.

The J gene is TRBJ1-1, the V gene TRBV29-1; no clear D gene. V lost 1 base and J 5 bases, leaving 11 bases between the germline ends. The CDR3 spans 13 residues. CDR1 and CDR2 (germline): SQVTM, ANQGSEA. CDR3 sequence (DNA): TGCAGCGTTGAAGGACGGCCCCCGACTGAAGCTTTCTTT. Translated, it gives CSVEGRPPTEAFF.

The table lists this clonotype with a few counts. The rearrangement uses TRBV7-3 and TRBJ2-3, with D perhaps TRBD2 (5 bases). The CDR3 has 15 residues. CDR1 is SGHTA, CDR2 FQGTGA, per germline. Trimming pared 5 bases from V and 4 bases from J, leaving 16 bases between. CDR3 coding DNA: TGTGCCAGCAGCCGAGGTGAGGGTCGGGCAGATACGCAGTATTTT. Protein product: CASSRGEGRADTQYF.

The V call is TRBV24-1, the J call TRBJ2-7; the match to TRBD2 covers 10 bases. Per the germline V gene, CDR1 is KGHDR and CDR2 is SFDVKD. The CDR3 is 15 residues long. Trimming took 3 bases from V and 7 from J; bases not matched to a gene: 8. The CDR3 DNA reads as TGTGCCACCAGTGATAGGGCTAGCGGGAGTAATGAGCAGTACTTC. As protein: CATSDRASGSNEQYF.

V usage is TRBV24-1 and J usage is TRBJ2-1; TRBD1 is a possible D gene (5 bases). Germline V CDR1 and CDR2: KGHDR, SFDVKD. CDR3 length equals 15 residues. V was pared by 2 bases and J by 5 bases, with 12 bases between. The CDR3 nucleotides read TGTGCCACCAGTGATTCTCGGCAGGGCAACAATGAGCAGTTCTTC. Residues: CATSDSRQGNNEQFF.

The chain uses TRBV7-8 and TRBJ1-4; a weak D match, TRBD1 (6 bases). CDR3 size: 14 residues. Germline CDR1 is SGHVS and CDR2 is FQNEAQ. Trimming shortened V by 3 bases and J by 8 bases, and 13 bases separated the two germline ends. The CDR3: CASSFSGRGEKLFF. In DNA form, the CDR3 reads TGTGCCAGCAGCTTCTCGGGCAGGGGAGAAAAACTGTTTTTT. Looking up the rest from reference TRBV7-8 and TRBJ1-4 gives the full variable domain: GAGVSQSPRYKVAKRGQDVALRCDPISGHVSLFWYQQALGQGPEFLTYFQNEAQLDKSGLPSDRFFAERPEGSVSTLKIQRTQQEDSAVYLCASSFSGRGEKLFFGSGTQLSVL.

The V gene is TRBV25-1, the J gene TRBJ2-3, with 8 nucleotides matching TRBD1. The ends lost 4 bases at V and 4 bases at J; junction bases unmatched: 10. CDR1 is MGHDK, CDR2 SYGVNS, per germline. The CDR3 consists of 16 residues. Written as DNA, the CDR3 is TGTGCCAGCAGTGGGAACGGGACAGGCGTTGCAGATACGCAGTATTTT. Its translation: CASSGNGTGVADTQYF.